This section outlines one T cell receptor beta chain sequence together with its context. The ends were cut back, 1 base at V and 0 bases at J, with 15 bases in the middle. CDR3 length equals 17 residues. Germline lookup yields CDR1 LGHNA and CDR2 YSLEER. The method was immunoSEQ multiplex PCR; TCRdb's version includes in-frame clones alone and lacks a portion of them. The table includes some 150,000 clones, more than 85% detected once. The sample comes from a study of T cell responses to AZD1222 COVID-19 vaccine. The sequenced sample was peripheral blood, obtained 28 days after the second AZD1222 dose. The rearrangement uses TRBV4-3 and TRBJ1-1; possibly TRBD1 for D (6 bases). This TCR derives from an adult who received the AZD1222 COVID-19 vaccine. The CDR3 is CASSQGPSDRLNTEAFF. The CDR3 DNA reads TGCGCCAGCAGCCAAGGACCCTCCGACAGGCTGAACACTGAAGCTTTCTTT.